Below are 16 T cell receptor beta chains sequenced from a single sample in a study of blood T cell repertoires in COVID-19. Assay: immunoSEQ multiplex PCR; the TCRdb copy retains only in-frame clones and omits some. The table lists around 130,000 clones, roughly 84% of them singletons. The sequenced material came from peripheral blood. Receptor source: a woman of 80 years or more with acute or convalescent COVID-19.

Comment on this clone: An end of the junction does not agree with germline; a read error may underlie this. The chain uses TRBV7-2 and TRBJ2-1; 12 nucleotides match TRBD2. CDR3 length equals 15 residues. Germline V gene data show CDR1 as SGHTA and CDR2 as FQGNSA. Written as DNA, the CDR3 is TGTGCCAGCAGATTAGCTAGCGGGAGGGCCAATGAGCAGTTCTTC. The encoded protein is CASRLASGRANEQFF.

This clone has more than one count but fewer than ten. This rearrangement joins TRBV19 to TRBJ1-6; 12 nucleotides align to TRBD1. Germline CDR1 is LNHDA and CDR2 is SQIVND (reference sequence). With V trimmed by 5 bases and J by 4 bases, 9 bases remained unmatched. The CDR3 consists of 18 residues. CDR3 amino acids: CASSPRDRGRLYNSPLHF. The CDR3 region has the DNA TGTGCCAGTAGTCCCCGGGACAGGGGGCGCTTGTATAATTCACCCCTCCACTTT.

The chain employs TRBV7-2 and TRBJ2-2, with 7 nucleotides matching TRBD2. CDR3 length: 16 residues. J gave up 2 bases and V 2 bases, and 5 bases lay outside the gene matches. Germline lookup yields CDR1 SGHTA and CDR2 FQGNSA. CDR3 sequence reads: CASSLWGTTNTGELFF. For the CDR3, the DNA is TGTGCCAGCAGCTTATGGGGGACTACCAACACCGGGGAGCTGTTTTTT. The full variable domain, its missing parts supplied by reference TRBV7-2 and TRBJ2-2, is GAGVSQSPSNKVTEKGKDVELRCDPISGHTALYWYRQSLGQGLEFLIYFQGNSAPDKSGLPSDRFSAERTGGSVSTLTIQRTQQEDSAVYLCASSLWGTTNTGELFFGEGSRLTVL.

The V call is TRBV12-5, the J call TRBJ1-1; D is uncertain. V lost 5 bases and J lost 5, with 9 bases in between. The germline CDR1 and CDR2 sequences are LGHNT and FRNRAP. The CDR3 extends over 12 amino acids. The CDR3 protein is CASGPELTEAFF. The CDR3 DNA sequence: TGTGCTAGTGGTCCAGAATTGACTGAAGCTTTCTTT.

The chain joins TRBV5-1 to TRBJ1-2, with 11 bases matching TRBD1. The CDR3 runs to 15 residues. From germline, CDR1 is SGHRS and CDR2 YFSETQ. V shed 2 bases, J shed 8 bases, and the junction held 8 bases outside the gene matches. The CDR3 region is CASSLGTGGLAGYTF. The DNA for the CDR3 is TGCGCCAGCAGCTTAGGGACAGGGGGTCTGGCGGGCTACACCTTC.

V usage is TRBV6-2 or TRBV6-3 and J usage is TRBJ2-7, with 7 bases matching TRBD1. Germline V CDR1 and CDR2: MNHEY, SVGEGT. Trimming cost V 0 bases and J 0 bases; bases outside gene matches: 8. The CDR3 runs 17 residues. The CDR3 sequence: CASSYSRWGQSSYEQYF. CDR3 nucleotides: TGTGCCAGCAGTTACTCGAGGTGGGGACAGAGCTCCTACGAGCAGTACTTC.

This chain links TRBV4-3 with TRBJ1-4, with 7 bases that match TRBD1. Germline trimming cut 0 bases from V and 0 bases from J; bases unmatched to any gene: 4. From germline, CDR1 is LGHNA and CDR2 YSLEER. The CDR3 consists of 17 residues. CDR3 sequence: CASSQEDTGATNEKLFF. Here the CDR3 DNA reads TGCGCCAGCAGCCAAGAGGATACAGGGGCAACTAATGAAAAACTGTTTTTT.

On this clone itself: Other DNA sequences in this sample translate to the same CDR3. J is TRBJ1-1 and V is TRBV30; no clear D. Germline CDR1 and CDR2: GTSNPN and SVGIG (reference sequence). CDR3 length equals 13 residues. Between the trimmed V and J ends, which lost 2 bases and 0 bases, there was a span of 7 bases. The CDR3 DNA follows: TGTGCCTGGAGTAGTCAGGTGAACACTGAAGCTTTCTTT. Amino acid sequence: CAWSSQVNTEAFF.

The chain is built from TRBV30 and TRBJ2-3; 11 positions match TRBD2. The ends lost 3 bases at V and 3 bases at J; junction bases unmatched: 8. The CDR3 has 16 residues. CDR1 is GTSNPN and CDR2 is SVGIG in the germline V gene (reference sequence). CDR3 in DNA: TGTGCCTGGAGCCCCATAATAGCGGGGGGGACAGATACGCAGTATTTT. Its protein is CAWSPIIAGGTDTQYF.

V usage is TRBV6-5 and J usage is TRBJ1-5, with D unclear. This CDR3 has 13 amino acids. Germline V CDR1 and CDR2: MNHEY, SVGAGI. The V end was cut by 6 bases, the J end by 7 bases, with 13 bases between. The DNA for the CDR3 is TGTGCCAGCAGCCCCCCGGGTGGACAGCCCCAGCATTTT. Encoded protein: CASSPPGGQPQHF.

The chain combines TRBV5-4 with TRBJ2-1; TRBD2 is a possible D gene (6 bases). The CDR3 runs to 13 residues. V lost 9 bases and J 5 bases, leaving 15 bases between the germline ends. In germline, CDR1 is SGHNT, CDR2 YYREEE (reference sequence). This CDR3 reads CATSRRENNEQFF. DNA for the CDR3: TGTGCCACCTCTAGGCGGGAAAACAATGAGCAGTTCTTC.

This clone was recorded only once. The rearrangement joins TRBV15 to TRBJ2-1; TRBD1 matches at 9 bases. CDR1 is LNHNV and CDR2 is YYDKDF in the germline V gene (reference sequence). The CDR3 extends over 15 amino acids. Trimming removed 4 bases from V and 8 bases from J; junction bases left unmatched: 9. CDR3 nucleotide sequence: TGTGCCACCAGCACCACCGGGACAGGGATATATGAGCAGTTCTTC. Encoded protein: CATSTTGTGIYEQFF. The full variable domain, in which reference TRBV15 and TRBJ2-1 provide the parts outside the CDR3, is DAMVIQNPRYQVTQFGKPVTLSCSQTLNHNVMYWYQQKSSQAPKLLFHYYDKDFNNEADTPDNFQSRRPNTSFCFLDIRSPGLGDTAMYLCATSTTGTGIYEQFFGPGTRLTVL.

The V and J genes are TRBV14 and TRBJ1-4, with 9 nucleotides matching TRBD1. Germline CDR1 SGHDN, CDR2 FVKESK. J was trimmed by 7 bases and V by 4 bases; bases with no gene match: 7. This CDR3 region has 15 residues. CDR3 in DNA: TGTGCCAGCAGCCCCTGGGGGACAGGGACTGAAAAACTGTTTTTT. Translation gives CASSPWGTGTEKLFF.

There are a few counts of this clone. The chain couples TRBV19 to TRBJ1-1; 7 bases fit TRBD1. Germline V gives CDR1 LNHDA, CDR2 SQIVND (reference sequence). There are 14 residues in the CDR3. Trimming cost V 5 bases and J 1 base; bases outside gene matches: 4. The CDR3, as DNA: TGTGCCAGTAGTGCTGACAGGGCGAACACTGAAGCTTTCTTT. This encodes CASSADRANTEAFF.

This clone was picked up a small number of times. The J gene is TRBJ1-3, the V gene TRBV7-8, with D possibly TRBD1 on 5 matching bases. The CDR3 extends over 12 amino acids. V was shortened by 8 bases and J by 4 bases, with 9 bases between the two germline ends. CDR1 and CDR2 from the germline V gene are SGHVS and FQNEAQ. DNA of the CDR3: TGTGCCAGCGGTCAGGGCGGAAACACCATATATTTT. Translating gives CASGQGGNTIYF.

This clone was found once. The chain has TRBV12-3 or TRBV12-4 and TRBJ2-7; 7 bases line up with TRBD1. V dropped 6 bases and J dropped 7; count of bases not matched to a gene: 9. The CDR3 loop spans 13 amino acids. CDR3 DNA sequence: TGTGCCAGCAGCCCTCCGGGACAGAGGGAGCAGTACTTC. Translated, it gives CASSPPGQREQYF.